The clone carrying this T cell receptor beta chain appeared many times. Diagnosis of hyperthyroidism was new in patients aged 18 to 65, and its duration was under 2 months. Each diagnosis was grounded in clinical symptoms, serum thyroxine and TRAb, thyroid ultrasound, and orbital computed tomography. Germline CDR1 and CDR2: SEHNR and FQNEAQ (reference sequence). The CDR3 runs 14 residues. The V and J ends lost 3 bases and 4 bases, in that order; junction bases with no gene match: 6. Amplification of TCR beta CDR3 regions used RNA as the template. HTBI primers drove first-round RT-PCR of the TCR CDR3. TCRdb ran MiXCR on the multiplex PCR reads and lists one entry per CDR3 protein. The top ten hold 18% of the sample, which has about 560,000 distinct CDR3 sequences, around 17% seen once. This sample is drawn from a study of T cells in Graves' hyperthyroidism and ophthalmopathy. Study context: The initial diagnosis was the point when peripheral blood was collected, ahead of any treatment.

This receptor was taken from a woman between 18 and 29 years old with Graves' hyperthyroidism. The chain carries TRBV7-9 and TRBJ2-7, with TRBD1 matching over 7 bases. What was sequenced was blood. Here the CDR3 reads CASSLDRLGYEQYF. CDR3 nucleotides: TGTGCCAGCAGCTTGGACAGGTTAGGTTACGAGCAGTACTTC.